This is a list of T cell receptor beta chains from one sample in a study of shared clonotypes between healthy human individuals. TCRdb keeps only in-frame clones here, not all; method: immunoSEQ multiplex PCR. The sample consists of 600,000 to 800,000 clones, approximately 77% of them appearing once. Sequenced: memory CD4+ T cells sorted from blood. The receptors originated from a woman younger than 45 in good health. The CDR3 runs from the conserved cysteine through the conserved F or W. A D gene is named only where the DNA matches it firmly. Where a row states a size, it is once, few, many or the class of an expanded clone; other rows omit it.

abundance | j_gene | len | d_gene | v_gene | CDR3aa | CDR3nt
- | TRBJ2-7 | 14 | - | TRBV19 | CASSPSTESYEQYF | TGTGCCAGTAGTCCTTCGACAGAATCCTACGAGCAGTACTTC
once | TRBJ1-2 | 14 | TRBD1 | TRBV28 | CASSVGQGVYGYTF | TGTGCCAGCAGTGTCGGACAGGGGGTCTATGGCTACACCTTC
- | TRBJ2-5 | 15 | TRBD1 | TRBV5-1 | CASSSAQGYQETQYF | TGCGCCAGCAGCTCGGCACAGGGGTACCAAGAGACCCAGTACTTC
- | TRBJ2-1 | 16 | TRBD2 | TRBV4-1 | CASSQDQSSGRNEQFF | TGCGCCAGCAGCCAAGATCAGTCTAGCGGGAGGAATGAGCAGTTCTTC
- | TRBJ2-3 | 16 | - | TRBV13 | CASSFYSGDGPDTQYF | TGTGCCAGCAGCTTCTATTCGGGAGATGGCCCAGATACGCAGTATTTT
- | TRBJ2-5 | 15 | - | TRBV4-2 | CASSLGFGIQETQYF | TGTGCCAGCAGCTTGGGTTTCGGGATTCAAGAGACCCAGTACTTC
- | TRBJ1-1 | 12 | - | TRBV28 | CASSLSGPEAFF | TGTGCCAGCAGTCTGTCGGGTCCCGAAGCTTTCTTT
- | TRBJ1-4 | 15 | TRBD1 | TRBV28 | CASSPRTGYNEKLFF | TGTGCCAGCAGTCCGAGGACAGGATATAATGAAAAACTGTTTTTT
- | TRBJ2-5 | 15 | - | TRBV19 | CASSPGRIYQETQYF | TGTGCCAGTAGTCCTGGGAGAATTTACCAAGAGACCCAGTACTTC
few | TRBJ2-2 | 13 | - | TRBV11-2 | CASSPIRSGELFF | TGTGCCAGCAGCCCGATCCGGTCCGGGGAGCTGTTTTTT
- | TRBJ2-7 | 15 | TRBD2 | TRBV7-9 | CASSYGTSGFTEQYF | TGTGCCAGCAGCTACGGGACTAGCGGGTTTACCGAGCAGTACTTC
once | TRBJ2-3 | 15 | - | TRBV21-1 | CASSSRDRYTDTQYF | TGTGCCAGCAGCTCCCGGGACAGGTACACAGATACGCAGTATTTT
- | TRBJ2-7 | 14 | - | TRBV5-4 | CASSQGRRSYEQYF | TGTGCCAGCAGCCAAGGTCGCCGCTCCTACGAGCAGTACTTC
- | TRBJ1-1 | 17 | - | TRBV28 | CASSLVVDRWGDTEAFF | TGTGCCAGCAGTTTAGTAGTAGATCGCTGGGGGGACACTGAAGCTTTCTTT
- | TRBJ2-1 | 15 | - | TRBV11-1 | CASSWSDGRFDEQFF | TGTGCCAGCAGCTGGAGCGACGGGAGATTTGATGAGCAGTTCTTC
once | TRBJ1-5 | 15 | - | TRBV19 | CASSILPVGRQPQHF | TGTGCCAGTAGTATTCTTCCGGTAGGGCGGCAGCCCCAGCATTTT
- | TRBJ2-1 | 14 | - | TRBV5-1 | CASSPVGNNNEQFF | TGCGCCAGCAGCCCCGTCGGGAACAACAATGAGCAGTTCTTC
- | TRBJ2-7 | 14 | TRBD2 | TRBV6-5 | CASRRLAETYEQYF | TGTGCCAGCAGACGACTAGCGGAAACCTACGAGCAGTACTTC
few | TRBJ2-3 | 15 | - | TRBV5-1 | CASSLRQSRTDTQYF | TGCGCCAGCAGCTTGCGGCAGTCTCGCACAGATACGCAGTATTTT
- | TRBJ1-5 | 14 | - | TRBV18 | CASSPPGGSQPQHF | TGTGCCAGCTCCCCCCCGGGGGGTTCTCAGCCCCAGCATTTT
- | TRBJ1-1 | 14 | - | TRBV5-1 | CASSWKARNTEAFF | TGCGCCAGCAGCTGGAAGGCCCGGAACACTGAAGCTTTCTTT
many | TRBJ1-1 | 15 | - | TRBV14 | CASSQERLMNTEAFF | TGTGCCAGCAGCCAAGAGAGGCTCATGAACACTGAAGCTTTCTTT
- | TRBJ2-2 | 15 | TRBD2 | TRBV2 | CARQVTSVHTGELFF | TGTGCCAGGCAGGTTACTAGCGTACACACCGGGGAGCTGTTTTTT
- | TRBJ2-3 | 14 | - | TRBV7-8 | CASSPGLGGDTQYF | TGTGCCAGCAGCCCGGGACTGGGGGGAGATACGCAGTATTTT
- | TRBJ2-7 | 15 | TRBD2 | TRBV7-6 | CASSFTSGKGSEQYF | TGTGCCAGCAGCTTCACTAGCGGGAAAGGTTCCGAGCAGTACTTC